This is a list of T cell receptor beta chains from one sample in a study of cytomegalovirus exposure and HLA in healthy donors. Clones were read by immunoSEQ multiplex PCR, and TCRdb kept only the in-frame ones, dropping some. The sample records 150,000 to 160,000 clones, approximately 69% being singletons. The sample comprised PBMCs. These receptors all come from a man younger than 45 in good health and CMV-seronegative. Each CDR3 is given with its conserved first and last residue. A D gene is named only where the DNA matches it firmly. Not all rows give a size; the values are once, few, many and, for expanded clones, a class.

V	J	D	size	CDR3	DNA
TRBV5-1	TRBJ2-3	NA	once	CASSLWTARGTDTQYF	TGCGCCAGCAGCCTCTGGACAGCAAGAGGCACAGATACGCAGTATTTT
TRBV27	TRBJ1-6	NA	NA	CASSLEPNSPLHF	TGTGCCAGCAGTTTAGAGCCTAATTCACCCCTCCACTTT
TRBV5-1	TRBJ1-2	TRBD1	NA	CASSFVRDRQDYGYTF	TGCGCCAGCAGCTTTGTCCGGGACAGGCAAGACTATGGCTACACCTTC
TRBV5-1	TRBJ2-5	NA	NA	CASSLGDTASQGETQYF	TGCGCCAGCAGCTTGGGGGACACTGCCTCGCAAGGGGAGACCCAGTACTTC
TRBV5-4	TRBJ1-1	NA	NA	CASSLDQEMNTEAFF	TGTGCCAGCAGCTTAGATCAGGAAATGAACACTGAAGCTTTCTTT
TRBV6-7	TRBJ1-4	TRBD1	NA	CASKVRRQGPFTNEKLFF	TGTGCCAGCAAGGTTAGGAGACAGGGTCCTTTTACTAATGAAAAACTGTTTTTT
TRBV4-3	TRBJ1-5	TRBD1	NA	CASSHDRVFNQPQHF	TGCGCCAGCAGCCATGACAGGGTCTTCAATCAGCCCCAGCATTTT
TRBV5-1	TRBJ2-2	TRBD1	NA	CASSFADRKPGELFF	TGCGCCAGCAGCTTTGCGGACAGGAAGCCCGGGGAGCTGTTTTTT
TRBV30	TRBJ2-2	TRBD1	NA	CASTGVVDTGELFF	TGTGCCTCGACAGGGGTAGTGGACACCGGGGAGCTGTTTTTT
TRBV4-3	TRBJ2-7	TRBD2	NA	CASSQAASGGLGEQYF	TGCGCCAGCAGCCAGGCCGCCAGCGGGGGGCTTGGGGAGCAGTACTTC
TRBV28	TRBJ2-5	NA	few	CASSFLRGNQETQYF	TGTGCCAGCAGTTTCCTCAGGGGCAACCAAGAGACCCAGTACTTC
TRBV15	TRBJ2-7	NA	NA	CATATFASSGEQYF	TGTGCCACCGCCACGTTCGCGAGTTCCGGGGAGCAGTACTTC
TRBV23-1	TRBJ2-5	NA	NA	CASSHLMSETQYF	TGCGCCAGCAGTCATCTGATGAGCGAGACCCAGTACTTC
TRBV25-1	TRBJ1-1	TRBD1	NA	CASTPTGTSPTEAFF	TGTGCCAGCACCCCGACAGGGACCTCGCCCACTGAAGCTTTCTTT